The 29 T cell receptor beta chains in this list originate from one sample, sequenced in a study of neoadjuvant anti-PD-1 for oral cavity cancer (dated by TCRdb to the early 2020s). This specimen's time point label, interpreted: before neoadjuvant nivolumab. The protocol used for the library was the immunoSEQ multiplex PCR assay. TCRdb took over this immuneACCESS table, retaining in-frame rearrangements with V and J assigned. Such tables are incomplete; in checked studies, under half of the missing clones stem from an unresolved V gene, and the remainder is unexplained. The sample table lists about 61,000 clones, approximately 79% of them with a count of one. In total, the top ten clones hold 2.6% of the sample. The specimen comprised PBMCs, sampled before nivolumab (anti-PD-1) treatment. These receptors were collected from a person aged 40 to 85 with oral cavity squamous cell carcinoma.

This clone was found a few times. The gene calls are TRBV28 and TRBJ2-7, with D perhaps TRBD2 (6 bases). Trimming took off 6 bases at V and 1 base at J, with 16 bases between the two ends. Germline V gives CDR1 MDHEN, CDR2 SYDVKM. This CDR3 has 15 amino acids. The CDR3 nucleotides are TGTGCCAGCAGCCGAAGGGGCGGGATTTCCTACGAGCAGTACTTC. This sequence encodes CASSRRGGISYEQYF. The whole variable domain, remainder taken from reference TRBV28 and TRBJ2-7, is DVKVTQSSRYLVKRTGEKVFLECVQDMDHENMFWYRQDPGLGLRLIYFSYDVKMKEKGDIPEGYSVSREKKERFSLILESASTNQTSMYLCASSRRGGISYEQYFGPGTRLTVT.

The V call is TRBV5-6, the J call TRBJ2-3; D unclear. V was trimmed by 4 bases and J by 7 bases, leaving 13 bases between them. In germline, CDR1 is SGHDT, CDR2 YYEEEE. This CDR3 is 13 amino acids long. The CDR3 reads CASSVYTVYTQYF. CDR3 sequence (DNA): TGTGCCAGCAGCGTTTACACCGTCTATACGCAGTATTTT.

This chain joins TRBV19 and TRBJ2-3; 10 positions agree with TRBD1. V dropped 8 bases and J dropped 4; count of bases not matched to a gene: 6. CDR3 length: 14 amino acids. Germline lookup yields CDR1 LNHDA and CDR2 SQIVND (reference sequence). The CDR3 DNA follows: TGTGCCAGTCGGCGGACAGGGGGACCAGATACGCAGTATTTT. Amino acids: CASRRTGGPDTQYF.

This clone was seen a handful of times. J is TRBJ2-3 and V is TRBV5-5, with a weak D call TRBD1 (6 bases). CDR1 SGHKS and CDR2 YYEKEE come from the germline V gene (reference sequence). The CDR3 sequence is 14 residues long. V gave up 4 bases and J gave up 4 bases, with 13 bases separating them. DNA of the CDR3: TGTGCCAGCAGCACAGGGAATCGCGCAGATACGCAGTATTTT. It is translated as CASSTGNRADTQYF.

The chain is built from TRBV27 and TRBJ2-7; 10 nucleotides agree with TRBD2. Per germline, CDR1 MNHEY and CDR2 SMNVEV (reference sequence). The CDR3 runs 15 residues. V lost 6 bases to trimming and J lost 0 bases; unmatched junction nucleotides: 5. The CDR3 coding sequence is TGTGCCAGCAGGGGGACTAGCGCCTCCTCCTACGAGCAGTACTTC. It specifies CASRGTSASSYEQYF.

This clone occurred once. The chain couples TRBV5-4 to TRBJ1-1; D possibly corresponds to TRBD1 (5 bases). The V end was cut by 4 bases, the J end by 2 bases, with 12 bases between. The V gene's germline CDR1 is SGHNT and CDR2 YYREEE (reference sequence). This CDR3 is built from 14 residues. CDR3 in amino acids: CASSTQGINTEAFF. DNA for the CDR3: TGTGCCAGCAGCACCCAGGGTATTAACACTGAAGCTTTCTTT.

The CDR3 is CASSLEGGGLAHYYEQYF. The CDR3 nucleotides read TGCGCCAGCAGCTTGGAAGGGGGTGGGCTAGCGCATTACTACGAGCAGTACTTC. The chain carries TRBV5-1 and TRBJ2-7; D may correspond to TRBD1 or TRBD2 (6 bases each). The germline CDR1 and CDR2 sequences are SGHRS and YFSETQ. V was pared by 0 bases and J by 3 bases, with 22 bases between. This CDR3 has 18 amino acids.

The chain recombines TRBV29-1 with TRBJ1-1; D unclear. Germline V lookup: CDR1 SQVTM, CDR2 ANQGSEA. V was cut by 5 bases and J by 0 bases, with 13 bases left in between. The CDR3 is made up of 14 amino acids. CDR3 in amino acids: CSVSRTVMNTEAFF. The CDR3 DNA sequence: TGCAGCGTTTCCCGGACGGTAATGAACACTGAAGCTTTCTTT.

V is TRBV19 and J is TRBJ1-1; 7 bases line up with TRBD1. The V segment lost 7 bases and the J segment 5 bases; nucleotides outside the gene matches: 10. CDR3 length: 14 amino acids. Per germline, CDR1 LNHDA and CDR2 SQIVND (reference sequence). The CDR3 coding sequence is TGTGCCAGTACTCTACAGGGGAGAGGGACTGAAGCTTTCTTT. Protein: CASTLQGRGTEAFF.

The chain employs TRBV5-1 and TRBJ1-1; no definite D call. V was shortened by 2 bases and J by 3 bases, with 8 bases between the two germline ends. This CDR3 spans 13 amino acids. In germline, CDR1 is SGHRS, CDR2 YFSETQ. The CDR3 sequence: CASSLVSDTEAFF. Here the CDR3 DNA reads TGCGCCAGCAGCTTAGTTTCGGACACTGAAGCTTTCTTT.

This clone was observed a single time. The chain's CDR3 is CASSPGGLNSGNTIYF. The CDR3 DNA reads as TGTGCCAGCTCACCAGGGGGTCTTAACTCTGGAAACACCATATATTTT. This chain links TRBV18 with TRBJ1-3, with a tentative D call TRBD1 (5 bases). This CDR3 has 16 amino acids. V lost 2 bases to trimming and J lost 0 bases, with 11 bases between them. Germline V CDR1 and CDR2: KGHSH, LQKENI.

The chain combines TRBV29-1 with TRBJ1-2; 9 bases map to TRBD1. Germline V gives CDR1 SQVTM, CDR2 ANQGSEA. There are 15 residues in the CDR3. J lost 5 bases, V lost 5 bases, and 12 bases had no gene match. The CDR3 spells CSVMEGGQGLYGYTF. CDR3 coding DNA: TGCAGCGTTATGGAGGGAGGACAGGGGTTGTATGGCTACACCTTC.

V gene TRBV7-8 combines with J gene TRBJ2-7, with D perhaps being TRBD1 or TRBD2 (7 bases each). V shed 1 base and J shed 2 bases, with 15 bases lying between them. Per the germline V gene, CDR1 is SGHVS and CDR2 is FQNEAQ. The CDR3 has 16 amino acids. This CDR3 is CASSLGTRDSTYEQYF. CDR3 DNA sequence: TGTGCCAGCAGCTTAGGGACTAGGGACAGTACCTACGAGCAGTACTTC.

V and J are TRBV5-4 and TRBJ2-2, with unresolved D. V lost 1 base and J 5 bases, leaving 9 bases between the germline ends. This CDR3 is 14 amino acids long. Germline lookup yields CDR1 SGHNT and CDR2 YYREEE (reference sequence). The CDR3 bases are TGTGCCAGCAGCTTGCCTCCTAAGACCGGGGAGCTGTTTTTT. This sequence encodes CASSLPPKTGELFF.

A few counts support this clone. The chain is built from TRBV6-6 and TRBJ2-7; no definite D call. Germline V gene sequence: CDR1 MNHNY, CDR2 SVGAGI (reference sequence). V lost 2 bases to trimming and J lost 1 base, with 6 bases between them. The CDR3 covers 13 residues. The CDR3 loop reads CASSYGMSYEQYF. In nucleotides, the CDR3 is TGTGCCAGCAGTTACGGGATGTCCTACGAGCAGTACTTC.

A note on this clone: An end of the junction differs from the germline gene, which may be a read error. V usage is TRBV7-2 and J usage is TRBJ2-7, with 11 bases fitting TRBD2. In germline, CDR1 is SGHTA, CDR2 FQGNSA. There are 16 residues in the CDR3. The DNA of the CDR3 is TGTGCCAGCAGCATAGCGGGGGGGCCTTCAGCTTTGGAGCAGTACTTC. Translated, it gives CASSIAGGPSALEQYF. Supplemented by reference TRBV7-2 and TRBJ2-7, the full variable domain reads GAGVSQSPSNKVTEKGKDVELRCDPISGHTALYWYRQSLGQGLEFLIYFQGNSAPDKSGLPSDRFSAERTGGSVSTLTIQRTQQEDSAVYLCASSIAGGPSALEQYFGPGTRLTVT.

This clone was counted between two and nine times. The chain links TRBV6-5 to TRBJ2-7, with D perhaps matching TRBD1 (7 bases). Germline CDR1 is MNHEY and CDR2 is SVGAGI. Trimming left V 8 bases short and J 3 bases short, with 20 bases between. The CDR3 covers 15 residues. This chain's CDR3 is CASGTPPGQSYEQYF. The CDR3 region has the DNA TGTGCCAGCGGGACTCCCCCGGGACAGAGCTACGAGCAGTACTTC.

The chain joins TRBV6-1 to TRBJ2-2, with D unresolved. The CDR3 spans 14 residues. Between the trimmed V and J ends, which lost 1 base and 6 bases, there was a span of 9 bases. The germline V gene encodes CDR1 MNHNS and CDR2 SASEGT. CDR3 protein: CASSEGASPGELFF. The CDR3 DNA is TGTGCCAGCAGTGAAGGGGCTAGTCCCGGGGAGCTGTTTTTT.

V gene TRBV18 combines with J gene TRBJ1-1, with TRBD1 matching over 8 bases. The CDR3 sequence is 14 residues long. Germline lookup yields CDR1 KGHSH and CDR2 LQKENI. The ends lost 6 bases at V and 4 bases at J; junction bases unmatched: 7. The CDR3 region is CASSKGQGITEAFF. The CDR3 nucleotides are TGTGCCAGCTCCAAAGGACAGGGAATCACTGAAGCTTTCTTT.

The chain employs TRBV2 and TRBJ1-5; D is unresolved. Trimming left V 3 bases short and J 7 bases short, with 10 bases between. The length of the CDR3 is 13 residues. Germline-derived CDR1 and CDR2 are SNHLY and FYNNEI. Written as DNA, the CDR3 is TGTGCCAGCAGTGAGGGTCTATGGCAGCCCCAGCATTTT. This sequence encodes CASSEGLWQPQHF.

The chain joins TRBV9 to TRBJ2-6; no definite D call. The V end was cut by 0 bases, the J end by 2 bases, with 18 bases between. The germline V gene encodes CDR1 SGDLS and CDR2 YYNGEE. The CDR3 has 19 amino acids. The CDR3 loop is CASSVGVGMTPPGANVLTF. In nucleotides, the CDR3 is TGTGCCAGCAGCGTAGGGGTAGGAATGACCCCCCCTGGGGCCAACGTCCTGACTTTC.

The genes are TRBV18 and TRBJ1-3; no firm D call. Germline loops: CDR1 KGHSH, CDR2 LQKENI. CDR3 length: 13 residues. V dropped 6 bases and J dropped 0 bases, with 6 bases sitting between them. CDR3 amino acids: CASSLISGNTIYF. The DNA for the CDR3 is TGTGCCAGCTCCCTTATCTCTGGAAACACCATATATTTT.

The V and J genes are TRBV7-3 and TRBJ2-2; no definite D call. Germline V gene lookup returns CDR1 SGHTA and CDR2 FQGTGA. V gave up 5 bases and J gave up 0 bases, with 13 bases separating them. The CDR3 runs 16 residues. The CDR3 DNA is TGTGCCAGCAGCCCCCACGGCGGCACGAACACCGGGGAGCTGTTTTTT. Translated, it gives CASSPHGGTNTGELFF.

The chain has TRBV6-5 and TRBJ1-1; D is possibly TRBD1 (5 bases). The CDR3 length is 11 residues. In germline, CDR1 is MNHEY, CDR2 SVGAGI. V lost 2 bases, J lost 10 bases, and 8 bases lay in between. The CDR3 loop reads CASSYAGGAFF. Here the CDR3 DNA reads TGTGCCAGCAGTTACGCGGGGGGAGCTTTCTTT.

The rearrangement joins TRBV2 to TRBJ2-7; no clear D gene. Trimming pared 5 bases from V and 5 bases from J, leaving 10 bases between. The CDR3 has 12 amino acids. Germline CDR1 SNHLY, CDR2 FYNNEI. CDR3: CASSPPAHEQYF. The CDR3, as DNA: TGTGCCAGCAGTCCCCCCGCCCACGAGCAGTACTTC.

This chain connects TRBV7-2 to TRBJ1-3; D is ambiguous. V lost 4 bases and J lost 2, with 15 bases in between. CDR3 length: 16 residues. From germline, CDR1 is SGHTA and CDR2 FQGNSA. The CDR3 sequence: CASSSAALRTGNTIYF. Written as DNA, the CDR3 is TGTGCCAGCAGCTCCGCGGCTCTACGGACTGGAAACACCATATATTTT.

This clone was observed a handful of times. The CDR3 bases are TGTGCCAGTAGTATACCCGGGACAGGGGCCGGTGAAGCTTTCTTT. Translating gives CASSIPGTGAGEAFF. The gene calls are TRBV19 and TRBJ1-1; 10 bases align to TRBD1. The V gene's germline CDR1 is LNHDA and CDR2 SQIVND (reference sequence). The CDR3 consists of 15 residues. Losses at the gene ends were 2 bases for V and 7 bases for J; bases not matched to a gene: 7. Together with reference TRBV19 and TRBJ1-1, the CDR3 gives the full variable domain: DGGITQSPKYLFRKEGQNVTLSCEQNLNHDAMYWYRQDPGQGLRLIYYSQIVNDFQKGDIAEGYSVSREKKESFPLTVTSAQKNPTAFYLCASSIPGTGAGEAFFGQGTRLTVV.

The chain combines TRBV6-1 with TRBJ2-7; perhaps D is TRBD1 or TRBD2 (5 bases each). Trimming stripped 1 base from V and 4 bases from J, with 8 bases between. This CDR3 is 13 amino acids long. Per germline, CDR1 MNHNS and CDR2 SASEGT. CDR3 region: CASSEGGEYEQYF. CDR3 sequence (DNA): TGTGCCAGCAGTGAAGGAGGGGAGTACGAGCAGTACTTC.

This chain uses TRBV28 with TRBJ2-7, with a tentative D call TRBD2 (5 bases). Germline V lookup: CDR1 MDHEN, CDR2 SYDVKM. The CDR3 has 12 residues. V lost 5 bases, J lost 5 bases, and 10 bases lay in between. The CDR3: CASSPGYHEQYF. The CDR3 nucleotides read TGTGCCAGCAGTCCGGGGTACCACGAGCAGTACTTC.